This TCR beta chain was recovered during a study of shared clonotypes between healthy human individuals. Study in general: Donors were a couple of women and a few men aged 18 to 49.

This CDR3 has 13 amino acids. CDR1 and CDR2 from the germline V gene are MNHEY and SVGAGI. V was pared by 6 bases and J by 7 bases, with 16 bases between. With regard to this clone: No antigen is known for it.

As processed by the authors: In the immunoSEQ data, sequences were junction-only and lacked quality scores, so filtering differed. Data came from immunoSEQ multiplex PCR; TCRdb stores just in-frame clones and leaves some out. V and J calls and clone size follow that table, whereas D and trimming were derived from the DNA. In the table there are about a million clones, around 75% of which are singletons. Study conclusions and caveats: In the sorted subsets, rarefaction showed sequencing was incomplete despite large depth.

The specimen sequenced was memory CD4+ T cells sorted from blood. Stated subset: CD45RA-negative fraction. The receptor comes from a man aged 18 to 35 in good health. The chain employs TRBV6-5 and TRBJ2-7; TRBD1 might be the D (6 bases). CDR3 sequence reads: CASRNWNREEQYF. CDR3 nucleotides: TGTGCCAGCAGAAATTGGAACAGGGAGGAGCAGTACTTC.